The sequence of this T cell receptor (beta chain) was determined in a study of cytomegalovirus exposure and HLA in healthy donors. Study summary: An earlier analysis identified 100 million to 130 million unique TCR beta sequences in about 190 million T cells.

The ends were cut back, 5 bases at V and 4 bases at J, with 11 bases in the middle. Per the germline V gene, CDR1 is SGHNT and CDR2 is YENEEA. The CDR3 sequence is 13 residues long. Worth noting for this clone: Its antigen remains unidentified.

Regarding the study as a whole: Because they were indistinguishable, some V segments, including TRBV6-2 and TRBV6-3, were excluded. Highest at DRB1 and lowest at HLA-C, TCR association rates differed among HLA loci in a later analysis. TCR beta sequences reportedly predicted most subjects' HLA-A and HLA-B alleles accurately.

The PCR ran on 60 Vbeta and 13 Jbeta primers. Clones were sequenced by immunoSEQ multiplex PCR, and TCRdb holds only the in-frame ones, with some missing. This sample has around 100,000 clones, with 65% to 85% found just once. The rearrangement links TRBV11-3 to TRBJ1-2; D unresolved. The sequence was obtained from a woman between 18 and 30 years old in good health and CMV-seronegative. Material for sequencing was PBMCs. CDR3 coding DNA: TGTGCCAGCAGCCTGGCAGTTCCCTATGGCTACACCTTC. This encodes CASSLAVPYGYTF.